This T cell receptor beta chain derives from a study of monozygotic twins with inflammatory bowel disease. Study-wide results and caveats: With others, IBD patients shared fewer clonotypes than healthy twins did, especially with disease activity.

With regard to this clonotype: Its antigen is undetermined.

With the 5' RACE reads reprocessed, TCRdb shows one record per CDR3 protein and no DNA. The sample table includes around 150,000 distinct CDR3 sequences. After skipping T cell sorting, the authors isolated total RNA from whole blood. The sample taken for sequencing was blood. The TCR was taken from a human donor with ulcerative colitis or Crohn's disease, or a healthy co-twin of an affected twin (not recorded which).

The CDR3 protein is CSARPGLAGDTQYF. This chain connects TRBV20-1 to TRBJ2-3; TCRdb returns TRBD2, unconfirmable since there is no DNA. Germline CDR1 reads DFQATT; CDR2 reads SNEGSKA (reference sequence). The CDR3 covers 14 residues.